One TCR beta chain is described in this entry. The entry originates in a study of blood T cell repertoires in COVID-19. Study information: Sites across the United States, Italy and Spain contributed samples from acute and convalescent COVID-19. T cells, B-cell-depleted T cells, or PBMCs supplied cDNA or gDNA.

In the original workflow: Scientists estimated how many nucleated cells there were by amplifying reference gene primers. TCRdb keeps only in-frame clones here, not all; method: immunoSEQ multiplex PCR. V and J calls plus clone size are reproduced from that table; the DNA served to infer D and trimming. The sample consists of 65,000 to 70,000 clones, over 75% of them appearing once. The CDR3 contains 17 residues. From germline, CDR1 is MNHNS and CDR2 SASEGT. Trimming took 0 bases from V and 4 from J; bases not matched to a gene: 7. The source is a man older than 75 with acute or convalescent COVID-19. V usage is TRBV6-1 and J usage is TRBJ2-7, with 12 bases that match TRBD2. The sequenced sample consisted of peripheral blood. The CDR3 sequence is CASSEAGRTSGTYEQYF. CDR3 nucleotides: TGTGCCAGCAGTGAAGCAGGCAGGACTAGCGGGACTTACGAGCAGTACTTC.